The present TCR beta chain was sequenced within a study of cytomegalovirus exposure and HLA in healthy donors. The PCR was carried out with 60 Vbeta primers and 13 Jbeta primers. Clones were read by immunoSEQ multiplex PCR, and TCRdb kept only the in-frame ones, dropping some. Of roughly 120,000 clones listed, 15% are singletons. Input material: PBMCs. This sequence originates from a young woman in good health and CMV-seronegative.

CDR3 protein: CASSLRGAGADTQYF. The CDR3 DNA sequence: TGCGCCAGCAGCTTGCGCGGGGCTGGGGCAGATACGCAGTATTTT. The rearrangement uses TRBV5-1 and TRBJ2-3, with a weak D call TRBD2 (6 bases). CDR3 length: 15 residues. Trimming stripped 1 base from V and 4 bases from J, with 13 bases between. Germline values: CDR1 SGHRS, CDR2 YFSETQ.